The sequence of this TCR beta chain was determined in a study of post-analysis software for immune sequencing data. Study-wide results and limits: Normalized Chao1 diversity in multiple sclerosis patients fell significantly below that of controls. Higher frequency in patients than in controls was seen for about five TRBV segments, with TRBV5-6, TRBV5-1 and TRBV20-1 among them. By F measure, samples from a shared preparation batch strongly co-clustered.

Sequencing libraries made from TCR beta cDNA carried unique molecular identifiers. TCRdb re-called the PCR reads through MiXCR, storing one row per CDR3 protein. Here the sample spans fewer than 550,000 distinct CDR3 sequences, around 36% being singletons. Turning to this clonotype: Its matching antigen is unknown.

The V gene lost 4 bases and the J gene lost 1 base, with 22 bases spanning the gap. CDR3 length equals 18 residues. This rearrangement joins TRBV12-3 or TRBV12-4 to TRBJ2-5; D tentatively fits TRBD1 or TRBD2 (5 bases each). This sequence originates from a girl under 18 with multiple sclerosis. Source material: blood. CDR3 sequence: CASSYTGTKNTSQETQYF. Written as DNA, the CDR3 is TGTGCCAGCAGTTATACCGGGACCAAGAATACCAGCCAAGAGACCCAGTACTTC.